Below, 2 T cell receptor beta chains from the same sample are listed, as sequenced in a study of cytomegalovirus exposure and HLA in healthy donors. PCR amplification relied on 60 Vbeta primers (plus 13 Jbeta primers). Sequencing was performed with immunoSEQ multiplex PCR; in TCRdb, only in-frame clones are kept and a portion is missing. The data hold approximately 190,000 clones, with over 60% observed a single time. The sequencing sample was made of PBMCs. All receptors derive from a woman aged 25 to 39 in good health and CMV-seropositive.

The CDR3 reads CASSRSGYEQYF. The CDR3 bases are TGTGCCAGCAGTCGTAGCGGCTACGAGCAGTACTTC. This chain links TRBV6-5 with TRBJ2-7; D perhaps matches TRBD2 (6 bases). From germline, CDR1 is MNHEY and CDR2 SVGAGI. Trimming shortened V by 5 bases and J by 3 bases, and 8 bases separated the two germline ends. CDR3 size: 12 residues.

This clone occurred a few times. This rearrangement joins TRBV10-3 to TRBJ2-7, with 9 positions matching TRBD1. V lost 6 bases to trimming and J lost 5 bases; unmatched junction nucleotides: 8. This CDR3 comprises 14 residues. The germline CDR1 and CDR2 sequences are ENHRY and SYGVKD. The CDR3 DNA is TGTGCCATCAGGGAGGGACAGGGTGTGGACGAGCAGTACTTC. Amino acid sequence: CAIREGQGVDEQYF.